The clone carrying this T cell receptor beta chain was picked up a small number of times. What it binds is unknown. The data were taken from a study of beta chain features in type 1 diabetes. Deletions cut 3 bases from V and 1 base from J, with 9 bases between. Germline V CDR1 and CDR2: GTSNPN, SVGIG (reference sequence). The CDR3 has 13 residues. The investigators reverse transcribed all of the isolated RNA, so they sequenced expressed TCRB transcripts. Assay used: immunoSEQ multiplex PCR; TCRdb lists only in-frame clones, some missing. Of a few hundred thousand clones listed, 11% are singletons. Study observations and caveats: PCR might favor shorter templates, equally in patients and controls.

This clonotype originated in a woman in her twenties or thirties in good health. The sample comprised naive CD4+ T cells from blood. The genes are TRBV30 and TRBJ1-1; no clear D gene. In nucleotides, the CDR3 is TGTGCCTGGAGCGCACAAACGAACACTGAAGCTTTCTTT. Amino acid sequence: CAWSAQTNTEAFF.